The source of this TCR beta chain is a study of response to subunit inactivated influenza vaccine. TCRdb reprocessed the RT-PCR reads with MiXCR, giving one entry per CDR3 protein. Here the sample spans 450,000 to 600,000 distinct CDR3 sequences, roughly 8.2% being singletons. This clonotype was counted many times. This CDR3 comprises 16 residues. Trimming pared 2 bases from V and 2 bases from J, leaving 15 bases between. CDR1 is ENHRY, CDR2 SYGVKD, per germline. The source is a man in his fifties or sixties who received an inactivated influenza vaccine. The sequences come from PBMCs from blood, collected roughly 24 months after vaccination. This chain links TRBV10-3 with TRBJ2-5; maybe TRBD2 (5 bases). This CDR3 is CAISERGASGQETQYF. The CDR3 bases are TGTGCCATCAGTGAGCGGGGTGCATCTGGTCAAGAGACCCAGTACTTC.